What follows describes a single TCR beta chain. Its specificity is unknown. Only in-frame clones appear in the TCRdb table, and some are missing; sequencing was by immunoSEQ multiplex PCR. The sample lists some 100,000 clones; more than 70% were seen once. The CDR3 spans 16 residues. V lost 0 bases, J lost 4 bases, and 4 bases stayed unmatched. Germline V gene sequence: CDR1 LGHNA, CDR2 YNFKEQ. This record comes from a study of cytomegalovirus exposure and HLA in healthy donors. Broader study findings: Reports showed the classifier diagnosing cytomegalovirus status with high specificity and sensitivity. Investigators reported approximately 170 TCR beta chains as tied to cytomegalovirus. It was found in a later analysis that first-cohort TCR clusters tended to co-occur in the 100 to 150 validation repertoires.

J is TRBJ2-3 and V is TRBV4-2, with 10 nucleotides matching TRBD2. Material for sequencing was PBMCs. This TCR came from a man between 18 and 35 years old in good health and CMV-seronegative. The CDR3 DNA reads as TGTGCCAGCAGCCAAGAATCTAGCGGGGGAGCAGATACGCAGTATTTT. Its translation: CASSQESSGGADTQYF.